These 30 T cell receptor beta chains originate from one sample sequenced in a study of blood T cells in healthy people across ages. Sample-barcoded 5' priming and a J-beta primer mix drove a second PCR of 7 to 11 cycles. A single record per CDR3 protein comes from TCRdb applying MiXCR to the 5' RACE reads. Of about 670,000 distinct CDR3 sequences listed, roughly 43% are singletons. The material sequenced was blood. These receptor sequences come from a man older than 75 in good health.

This rearrangement joins TRBV6-2 or TRBV6-3 to TRBJ2-3, with D unclear. This CDR3 has 17 residues. The germline V gene encodes CDR1 MNHEY and CDR2 SVGEGT. Trimming stripped 0 bases from V and 0 bases from J, with 13 bases between. Written as DNA, the CDR3 is TGTGCCAGCAGTTACTCGCCTCTAGTTTCGAGCACAGATACGCAGTATTTT. Translated, it gives CASSYSPLVSSTDTQYF.

J is TRBJ1-4 and V is TRBV28; 7 bases align to TRBD1. This CDR3 comprises 14 residues. Germline V gives CDR1 MDHEN, CDR2 SYDVKM. V shed 6 bases and J 8 bases; nucleotides not matched to a gene: 9. CDR3 in amino acids: CASSPGQPAEKLFF. CDR3 nucleotides: TGTGCCAGCAGCCCGGGACAGCCGGCCGAAAAACTGTTTTTT.

In this sample, this clonotype turned up a few times. The chain has TRBV20-1 and TRBJ2-4, with 9 positions matching TRBD1. Near its end, the DNA agrees better with TRBJ2-7, so the J call may be wrong. Germline CDR1 and CDR2: DFQATT and SNEGSKA (reference sequence). The CDR3 has 13 residues. This CDR3 is CSARGQGWYEQYF. The CDR3 DNA is TGCAGTGCTAGGGGACAGGGTTGGTACGAGCAGTACTTC.

The V gene is TRBV4-3, the J gene TRBJ2-5; the D gene is possibly TRBD1 (5 bases). The DNA end favors TRBJ2-7, so the J call may be wrong. Germline V gene sequence: CDR1 LGHNA, CDR2 YSLEER. The CDR3 runs 13 residues. Here the CDR3 reads CASGLTDRNEQYF. As DNA, the CDR3 is TGCGCCAGCGGCCTCACCGACAGAAACGAGCAGTACTTC.

In its sample, this clonotype was seen a few times. The chain is built from TRBV10-2 and TRBJ2-3; no firm D call. The CDR3 runs 13 residues. Germline values: CDR1 WSHSY, CDR2 SAAADI. Trimming shortened V by 2 bases and J by 5 bases, and 8 bases separated the two germline ends. The CDR3 spells CASSENLVDTQYF. CDR3 nucleotide sequence: TGCGCCAGCAGTGAGAATCTAGTAGATACGCAGTATTTT.

This clonotype was counted between two and nine times. V usage is TRBV10-3 and J usage is TRBJ2-7, with D possibly matching TRBD2 (6 bases). The V end lost 8 bases, the J end lost 1 base, and 21 bases lay between the germline ends. CDR3 length equals 16 residues. Looked up from germline, CDR1 is ENHRY and CDR2 is SYGVKD. The CDR3 region is CAIGTGTGEPSYEQYF. CDR3 bases: TGTGCCATCGGAACCGGGACGGGGGAACCTTCCTACGAGCAGTACTTC.

This clonotype appeared a few times. The rearrangement joins TRBV6-6 to TRBJ1-6; D gene uncertain. Germline lookup yields CDR1 MNHNY and CDR2 SVGAGI (reference sequence). The CDR3 length is 16 residues. Trimming pared 0 bases from V and 0 bases from J, leaving 6 bases between. The DNA of the CDR3 is TGTGCCAGCAGTTACTCGTCAGACTCCTATAATTCACCCCTCCACTTT. Protein: CASSYSSDSYNSPLHF.

For the CDR3, the DNA is TGTGCCACCAGTGAGCGATCAGATACGCAGTATTTT. Its protein product is CATSERSDTQYF. The rearrangement joins TRBV24-1 to TRBJ2-3; D call uncertain. The CDR3 runs to 12 residues. CDR1 and CDR2 (germline): KGHDR, SFDVKD. V was clipped by 4 bases and J by 4 bases, with 5 bases between them.

A word on this clonotype: The junction departs from the called germline gene at one end, perhaps through a read error. The chain links TRBV6-6 to TRBJ2-7; 7 bases line up with TRBD2. This CDR3 region has 14 residues. Germline lookup yields CDR1 MNHNY and CDR2 SVGAGI (reference sequence). The CDR3 sequence is CATSPTSASYEQYF. The CDR3 nucleotides read TGTGCCACCAGTCCCACTAGCGCCTCCTACGAGCAGTACTTC.

This clonotype has a single count. This sequence joins TRBV3-1 and TRBJ2-7, with 7 bases lining up with TRBD2. Trimming cost V 4 bases and J 6 bases; bases outside gene matches: 6. Per the germline V gene, CDR1 is LGHDT and CDR2 is YNNKEL (reference sequence). The CDR3 extends over 13 amino acids. CDR3 residues: CASSREGSGEQYF. The DNA for the CDR3 is TGTGCCAGCAGCCGGGAGGGGAGTGGCGAGCAGTACTTC.

This clonotype appeared a few times. This sequence may be a read error, since a much larger clone differs from it by one base. The chain joins TRBV5-1 to TRBJ2-1; TRBD1 might be the D (5 bases). Trimming took off 0 bases at V and 10 bases at J, with 17 bases between the two ends. The germline CDR1 and CDR2 sequences are SGHRS and YFSETQ. The CDR3 is 15 amino acids. The CDR3 reads CASSLDRRPQGEQFF. CDR3 nucleotide sequence: TGCGCCAGCAGCTTGGATCGTCGACCTCAGGGAGAGCAGTTCTTC.

The sample holds one count of this clonotype. This chain joins TRBV20-1 and TRBJ2-1; D possibly matches TRBD1 or TRBD2 (5 bases each). From germline, CDR1 is DFQATT and CDR2 SNEGSKA (reference sequence). The CDR3 is 14 residues long. V shed 2 bases and J shed 5 bases, with 13 bases lying between them. As DNA, the CDR3 is TGCAGTGCTAGAATCGCGAGGGACGACAATGAGCAGTTCTTC. Translated: CSARIARDDNEQFF.

This clonotype was seen once. This may be a read error, as it is one base from a much larger clone. The chain employs TRBV28 and TRBJ2-1, with no clear D. The CDR3 is made up of 13 amino acids. Trimming took off 2 bases at V and 13 bases at J, with 15 bases between the two ends. CDR1 and CDR2 (germline): MDHEN, SYDVKM. CDR3 in DNA: TGTGCCAGCAGTTTAAACACTTTAGAGACCCAGTTCTTC. As protein: CASSLNTLETQFF.

J is TRBJ2-2 and V is TRBV10-3; D is ambiguous. Trimming removed 7 bases from V and 1 base from J, with 4 bases in between. This CDR3 comprises 12 residues. Per the germline V gene, CDR1 is ENHRY and CDR2 is SYGVKD. This chain's CDR3 is CAITGNTGELFF. CDR3 bases: TGTGCCATCACTGGGAACACCGGGGAGCTGTTTTTT.

This chain connects TRBV2 to TRBJ2-3; TRBD2 aligns across 7 bases. Germline trimming cut 3 bases from V and 2 bases from J; bases unmatched to any gene: 5. The CDR3 consists of 15 residues. From germline, CDR1 is SNHLY and CDR2 FYNNEI. The CDR3 DNA follows: TGTGCCAGCAGTGATGCTAGCGGAATCACAGATACGCAGTATTTT. This encodes CASSDASGITDTQYF.

CDR3: CASSQHGQGATDTQYF. The CDR3 bases are TGCGCCAGCAGCCAGCATGGACAGGGGGCCACAGATACGCAGTATTTT. The chain links TRBV4-3 to TRBJ2-3; 11 positions agree with TRBD1. J lost 2 bases, V lost 3 bases, and 4 bases had no gene match. CDR1 is LGHNA and CDR2 is YSLEER in the germline V gene. The CDR3 is 16 amino acids.

The V gene is TRBV12-3 or TRBV12-4, the J gene TRBJ1-6, with D hard to call. V lost 6 bases to trimming and J lost 11 bases, with 14 bases between them. This CDR3 comprises 13 residues. The CDR3 nucleotides are TGTGCCAGCAGCTCGCCGCCGCCTGCACCCCTCCACTTT. It yields the protein CASSSPPPAPLHF.

In this sample, this clonotype turned up many times. CDR3 loop: CASTFEGYTF. In DNA form, the CDR3 reads TGTGCCAGCACATTTGAAGGCTACACCTTC. J is TRBJ1-2 and V is TRBV27; the D is unclear. V gave up 7 bases and J gave up 8 bases, with 8 bases separating them. This CDR3 comprises 10 residues. Germline values: CDR1 MNHEY, CDR2 SMNVEV (reference sequence).

There are a few counts of this clonotype. V gene TRBV7-2 combines with J gene TRBJ2-5; 8 nucleotides align to TRBD2. The V gene's germline CDR1 is SGHTA and CDR2 FQGNSA. The CDR3 is made up of 15 amino acids. V was pared by 5 bases and J by 5 bases, with 10 bases of the junction left unmatched. Here the CDR3 DNA reads TGTGCCAGCAGCCCCCCTCGGGGGGGCGGGGAGACCCAGTACTTC. Translation gives CASSPPRGGGETQYF. The whole variable domain, filled in from reference TRBV7-2 and TRBJ2-5, reads GAGVSQSPSNKVTEKGKDVELRCDPISGHTALYWYRQSLGQGLEFLIYFQGNSAPDKSGLPSDRFSAERTGGSVSTLTIQRTQQEDSAVYLCASSPPRGGGETQYFGPGTRLLVL.

The chain has TRBV5-1 and TRBJ2-7; D gene unclear. The J call may be incorrect, as the DNA end agrees better with TRBJ2-5. The CDR3 loop spans 13 amino acids. Germline values: CDR1 SGHRS, CDR2 YFSETQ. The DNA for the CDR3 is TGCGCCAGCAGCTCAAGGTCATCGGGGACCCAGTACTTC. Its translation: CASSSRSSGTQYF.

As regards this clonotype: The germline gene is not matched at one end of the junction; a read error may be the cause. In nucleotides, the CDR3 is TGTGCCGGCAGCGCCGGGCTAGCGGGTTACTCCTACAATGAGCAGTTCTTC. As protein: CAGSAGLAGYSYNEQFF. The rearrangement uses TRBV9 and TRBJ2-1; 8 bases align to TRBD2. The CDR3 loop spans 17 amino acids. Germline V CDR1 and CDR2: SGDLS, YYNGEE.

The rearrangement links TRBV6-1 to TRBJ1-2, with D maybe TRBD1 (5 bases). This CDR3 comprises 15 residues. V lost 8 bases and J lost 4, with 20 bases in between. Germline CDR1 reads MNHNS; CDR2 reads SASEGT. CDR3 amino acids: CASGGVQGWGYGYTF. CDR3 DNA: TGTGCCAGCGGTGGGGTTCAGGGATGGGGCTATGGCTACACCTTC.

This chain connects TRBV6-1 to TRBJ1-2; weak D call: TRBD1 (5 bases). The V gene lost 6 bases and the J gene lost 6 bases, with 20 bases spanning the gap. Germline V lookup: CDR1 MNHNS, CDR2 SASEGT. The CDR3 is made up of 15 amino acids. The CDR3 reads CASSSSGTFGDGYTF. CDR3 in DNA: TGTGCCAGCAGCTCCTCCGGGACCTTTGGCGATGGCTACACCTTC.

This clonotype was observed a handful of times. The J gene is TRBJ1-5, the V gene TRBV29-1, with D hard to call. Germline assignment: CDR1 SQVTM and CDR2 ANQGSEA. The V and J ends lost 5 bases and 4 bases respectively, with 15 bases between them. This CDR3 contains 14 residues. CDR3 bases: TGCAGCGTTCTGACTCCGGAGATTAATCAGCCCCAGCATTTT. Its protein is CSVLTPEINQPQHF. Full variable domain (outside the CDR3, taken from reference TRBV29-1 and TRBJ1-5): SAVISQKPSRDICQRGTSLTIQCQVDSQVTMMFWYRQQPGQSLTLIATANQGSEATYESGFVIDKFPISRPNLTFSTLTVSNMSPEDSSIYLCSVLTPEINQPQHFGDGTRLSIL.

With regard to this clonotype: Germline and junction disagree at one end, which may indicate a read error. The chain carries TRBV11-2 and TRBJ1-2; D not certain. CDR3 size: 12 residues. From germline, CDR1 is SGHAT and CDR2 FQNNGV. The CDR3 sequence is CTSSQSEGGYTF. The CDR3 DNA reads TGTACCAGCAGCCAATCAGAAGGTGGCTACACCTTC.

This clonotype was recorded only once. The chain recombines TRBV7-8 with TRBJ2-3; no clear D. Germline assignment: CDR1 SGHVS and CDR2 FQNEAQ. Trimming shortened V by 3 bases and J by 6 bases, and 10 bases separated the two germline ends. There are 13 residues in the CDR3. CDR3 DNA sequence: TGTGCCAGCAGCTTCCAGGAGTCGGATACGCAGTATTTT. Translation gives CASSFQESDTQYF.

This clonotype was observed a handful of times. CDR3 sequence: CASSEESDPFVETQYF. Here the CDR3 DNA reads TGTGCCAGCAGTGAAGAGAGCGACCCCTTCGTAGAGACCCAGTACTTC. The gene calls are TRBV6-1 and TRBJ2-5; D not certain. This CDR3 is built from 16 residues. Germline V gene data show CDR1 as MNHNS and CDR2 as SASEGT. V was shortened by 1 base and J by 4 bases, with 16 bases between the two germline ends.

The rearrangement joins TRBV20-1 to TRBJ1-5; D is uncertain. The CDR3 covers 13 residues. The germline V gene has CDR1 DFQATT and CDR2 SNEGSKA (reference sequence). With 3 bases removed from V and 9 bases from J, the gap between germline ends came to 15 bases. The CDR3 is CSASNLDRRPQHF. The CDR3 region has the DNA TGCAGTGCTAGTAACCTCGATCGGCGGCCCCAGCATTTT.

This clonotype was counted a few times. V is TRBV7-3 and J is TRBJ2-3; 13 bases are shared with TRBD2. The CDR3 consists of 16 residues. From germline, CDR1 is SGHTA and CDR2 FQGTGA. The trim removed 3 bases at V and 4 bases at J, leaving 4 bases unmatched. CDR3 region: CASSFNGLAGADTQYF. The CDR3 DNA reads TGTGCCAGCAGCTTTAACGGACTAGCGGGAGCAGATACGCAGTATTTT.

The J gene is TRBJ2-3, the V gene TRBV7-2, with TRBD2 matching over 9 bases. The V and J ends lost 3 bases and 6 bases, in that order; junction bases with no gene match: 16. The CDR3 runs to 18 residues. Germline CDR1 and CDR2: SGHTA and FQGNSA. CDR3 region: CASSLPRLSGGLGDTQYF. In DNA, the CDR3 is TGTGCCAGCAGCTTGCCCCGACTCAGCGGGGGGCTCGGGGATACGCAGTATTTT.